The clone carrying this T cell receptor beta chain was recorded at least ten times. The antigen remains unidentified. Amplifying from RNA transcripts, the study obtained TCR beta CDR3 regions. Second-round multiplex PCR came after first-round RT-PCR with HTBI primers. Each CDR3 protein gets one entry after TCRdb re-called the multiplex PCR reads with MiXCR. The table has a few hundred thousand distinct CDR3 sequences, 20% to 25% seen once. The source of the sample is a study of Graves' ophthalmopathy and Graves' hyperthyroidism. The study, taken as a whole, reports: In separating ophthalmopathy from stable hyperthyroidism, a 13-signature model achieved approximately 91% sensitivity and about 80% specificity.

The TCR comes from a woman aged 45-60 years with Graves' ophthalmopathy. Sample: peripheral blood.

Written as DNA, the CDR3 is TGCGCCAGCAGCTTGGAGGGACAGGGCTACGAGCAGTACTTC. It is translated as CASSLEGQGYEQYF. The rearrangement links TRBV5-1 to TRBJ2-7; 9 bases map to TRBD1. CDR1 and CDR2 from the germline V gene are SGHRS and YFSETQ. This CDR3 comprises 14 residues. Losses at the gene ends were 0 bases for V and 3 bases for J; bases not matched to a gene: 1. The complete variable domain, with remaining parts taken from reference TRBV5-1 and TRBJ2-7, reads KAGVTQTPRYLIKTRGQQVTLSCSPISGHRSVSWYQQTPGQGLQFLFEYFSETQRNKGNFPGRFSGRQFSNSRSEMNVSTLELGDSALYLCASSLEGQGYEQYFGPGTRLTVT.